This T cell receptor (beta chain) was retrieved from a study of blood T cell repertoires in COVID-19. The Seattle patients, enrolled during active infection, were followed longitudinally. Data came from immunoSEQ multiplex PCR; TCRdb stores just in-frame clones and leaves some out. The data show 110,000 or so clones, more than 70% seen once. Input material: peripheral blood. The TCR sequence derives from a woman aged 55-70 years with COVID-19, enrolled during active disease.

Here the CDR3 reads CAISESPPSSYEQYF. DNA of the CDR3: TGTGCCATCAGTGAATCACCTCCGAGCTCCTACGAGCAGTACTTC. This chain links TRBV10-3 with TRBJ2-7; D is undetermined. The CDR3 length is 15 residues. Trimming removed 3 bases from V and 0 bases from J, with 12 bases in between. CDR1 and CDR2 from the germline V gene are ENHRY and SYGVKD.